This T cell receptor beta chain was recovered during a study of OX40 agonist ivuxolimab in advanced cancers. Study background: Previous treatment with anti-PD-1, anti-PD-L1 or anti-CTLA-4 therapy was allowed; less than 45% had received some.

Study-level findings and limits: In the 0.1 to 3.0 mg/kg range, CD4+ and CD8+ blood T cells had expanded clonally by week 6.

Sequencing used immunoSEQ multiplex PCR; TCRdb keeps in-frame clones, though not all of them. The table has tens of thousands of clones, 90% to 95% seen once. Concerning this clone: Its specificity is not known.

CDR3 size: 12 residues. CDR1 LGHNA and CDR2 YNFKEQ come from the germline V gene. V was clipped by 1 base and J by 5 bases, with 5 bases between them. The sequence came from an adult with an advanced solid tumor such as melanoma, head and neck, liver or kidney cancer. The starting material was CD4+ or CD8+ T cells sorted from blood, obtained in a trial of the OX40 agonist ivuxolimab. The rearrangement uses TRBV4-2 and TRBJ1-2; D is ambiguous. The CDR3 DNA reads TGTGCCAGCAGCCAAGGAAGGTATGGCTACACCTTC. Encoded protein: CASSQGRYGYTF.